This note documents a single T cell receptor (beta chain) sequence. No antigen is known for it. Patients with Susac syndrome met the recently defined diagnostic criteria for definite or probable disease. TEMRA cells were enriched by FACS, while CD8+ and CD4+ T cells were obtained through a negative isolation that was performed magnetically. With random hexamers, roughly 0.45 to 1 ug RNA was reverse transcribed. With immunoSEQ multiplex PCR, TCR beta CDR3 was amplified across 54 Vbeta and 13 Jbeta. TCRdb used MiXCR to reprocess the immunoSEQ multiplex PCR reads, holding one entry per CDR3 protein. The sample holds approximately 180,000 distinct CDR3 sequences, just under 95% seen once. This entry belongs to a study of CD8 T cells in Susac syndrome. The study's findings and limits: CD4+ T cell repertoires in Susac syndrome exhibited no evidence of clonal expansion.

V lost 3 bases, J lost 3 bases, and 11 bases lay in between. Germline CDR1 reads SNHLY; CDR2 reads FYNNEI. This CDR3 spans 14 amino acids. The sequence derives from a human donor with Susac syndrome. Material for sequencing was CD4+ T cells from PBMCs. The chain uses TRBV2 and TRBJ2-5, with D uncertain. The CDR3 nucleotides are TGTGCCAGCAGTGATTCAAACACGAAAGAGACCCAGTACTTC. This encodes CASSDSNTKETQYF.